This T cell receptor (beta chain) was captured in a study of technical replicates of blood from a handful of donors. The germline V gene has CDR1 SGHRS and CDR2 YFSETQ. The CDR3 contains 13 residues. V lost 4 bases and J lost 2, with 9 bases in between. Using immunoSEQ multiplex PCR, the repertoire was profiled, and TCRdb retains in-frame clones only, with some absent. The sample carries 6,000 to 7,000 clones, less than 96% recorded once. This sequence originates from a human donor in good health. This chain uses TRBV5-1 with TRBJ2-5, with D maybe TRBD1 (6 bases). Sequenced material: PBMCs. The CDR3 here is CASSGQTQETQYF. The CDR3 DNA is TGCGCCAGCAGCGGACAGACACAAGAGACCCAGTACTTC.